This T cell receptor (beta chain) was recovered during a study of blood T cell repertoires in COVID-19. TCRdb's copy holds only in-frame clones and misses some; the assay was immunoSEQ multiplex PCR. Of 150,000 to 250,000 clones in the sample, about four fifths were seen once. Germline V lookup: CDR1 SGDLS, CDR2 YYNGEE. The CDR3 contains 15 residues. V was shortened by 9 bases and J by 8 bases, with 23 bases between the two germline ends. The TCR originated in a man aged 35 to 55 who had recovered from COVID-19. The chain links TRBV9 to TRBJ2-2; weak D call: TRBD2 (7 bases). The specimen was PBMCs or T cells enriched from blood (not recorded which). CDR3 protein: CATKGGHLEAGELFF. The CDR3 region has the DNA TGTGCCACAAAGGGGGGGCACCTGGAGGCGGGGGAGCTGTTTTTT.